This TCR beta chain was retrieved from a study of T cell responses to AZD1222 COVID-19 vaccine. With respect to this clone: The antigen is unknown.

Produced via immunoSEQ multiplex PCR; TCRdb's table is partial and in-frame only. Among 85,000 to 100,000 clones listed, roughly nine tenths were seen once. The germline CDR1 and CDR2 sequences are LGHDT and YNNKEL (reference sequence). The CDR3 has 15 residues. Deletions cut 1 base from V and 8 bases from J, with 17 bases between. Study-wide findings and caveats: Just 5 to 7 AZD1222 recipients were seropositive at baseline. The sample set comprised mostly white British donors with more females, and clonal diversity was possibly underestimated. Spike-specific TCR depth and breadth grew after two AZD1222 doses.

V is TRBV3-1 (or the pseudogene TRBV3-2) and J is TRBJ1-2; D is perhaps TRBD1 (5 bases). The TCR was taken from an adult who received the AZD1222 COVID-19 vaccine. The material was peripheral blood, obtained 28 days after the second AZD1222 dose. The CDR3 spells CASSQARDPPWGYTF. The CDR3 DNA reads as TGTGCCAGCAGCCAAGCACGGGACCCCCCGTGGGGCTACACCTTC.